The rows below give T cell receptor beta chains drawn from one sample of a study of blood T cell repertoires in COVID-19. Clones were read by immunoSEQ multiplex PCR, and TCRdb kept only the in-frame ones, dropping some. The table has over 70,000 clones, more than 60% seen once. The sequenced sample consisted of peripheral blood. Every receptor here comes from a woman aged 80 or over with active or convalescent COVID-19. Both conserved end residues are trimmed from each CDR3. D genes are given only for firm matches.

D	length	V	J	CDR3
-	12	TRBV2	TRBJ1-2	ASRSTQGSFGYT
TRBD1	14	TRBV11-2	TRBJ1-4	ASSFAFQGAGEKLF
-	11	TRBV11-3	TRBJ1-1	ASSFGEQGEAF
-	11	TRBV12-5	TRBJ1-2	ASGLEGYYGYT
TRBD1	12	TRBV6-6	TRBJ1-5	ASRPDRDDQPQH
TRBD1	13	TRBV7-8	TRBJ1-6	ASREDRAYNSPLH
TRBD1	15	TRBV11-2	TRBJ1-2	ASSLDNPGTANYGYT
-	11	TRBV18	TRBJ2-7	ASSPIPENEQY
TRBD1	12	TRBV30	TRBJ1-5	AWSVQGRYQPQH
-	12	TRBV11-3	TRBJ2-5	ASSPGQGLGTQY
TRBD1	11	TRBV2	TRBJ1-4	ASEGQLNEKLF
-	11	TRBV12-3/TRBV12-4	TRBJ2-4	ASSLAAKNIQY
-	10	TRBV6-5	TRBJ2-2	ASSLYTGELF
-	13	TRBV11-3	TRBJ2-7	ASSPGYGEGYEQY
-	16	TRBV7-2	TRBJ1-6	ASSSSGGGISYNSPLH
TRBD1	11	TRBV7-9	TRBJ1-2	ASSLSGTEGYT
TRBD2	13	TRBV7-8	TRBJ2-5	ASSPSASGQETQY
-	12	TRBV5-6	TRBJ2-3	ASSLSVSTDTQY
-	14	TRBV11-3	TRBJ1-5	ASRVPRAASNQPQH
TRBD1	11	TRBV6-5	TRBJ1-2	AERDSLSYGYT
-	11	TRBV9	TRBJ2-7	ASSVEGLDEQY
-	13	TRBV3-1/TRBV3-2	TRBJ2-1	ASSQDAGTDNEQF
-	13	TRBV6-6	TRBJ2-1	ASSKRRDSYNEQF
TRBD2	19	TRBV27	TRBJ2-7	ASRHYGGTSGGSPNSYEQY
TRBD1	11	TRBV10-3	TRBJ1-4	ATNRGLNEKLF
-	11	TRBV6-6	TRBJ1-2	ASRPGSNYGYT
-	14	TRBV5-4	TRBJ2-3	ASSLEVAASTDTQY
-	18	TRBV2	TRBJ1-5	ASCEWSSLRTVDSNQPQH
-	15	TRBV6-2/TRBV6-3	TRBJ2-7	ASSHGVSGESSYEQY
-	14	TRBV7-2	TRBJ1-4	ASSLTTGGLGEKLF
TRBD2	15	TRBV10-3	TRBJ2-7	AISGVILRGGTYEQY
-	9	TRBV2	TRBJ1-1	ASRAGTEAF
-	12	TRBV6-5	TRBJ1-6	ALARGSPNSPLH
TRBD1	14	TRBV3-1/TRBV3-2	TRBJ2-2	ASSRGTGANTGELF
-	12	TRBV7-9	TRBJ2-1	ASSLAFQGNEQF
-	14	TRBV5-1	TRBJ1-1	ASTPRGGEGGTEAF
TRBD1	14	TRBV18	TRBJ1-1	ASSPMTGGEDTEAF
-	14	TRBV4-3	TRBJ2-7	ASSQDLRSANYEQY
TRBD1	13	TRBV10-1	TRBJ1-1	ASSRQGAEGTEAF
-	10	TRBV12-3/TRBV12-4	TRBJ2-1	ASSFQGDEQF
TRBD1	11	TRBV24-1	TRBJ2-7	ATKGRGPYEQY
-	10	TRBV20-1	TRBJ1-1	SASAENTEAF
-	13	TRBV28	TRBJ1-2	ASRRDRRAYYGYT
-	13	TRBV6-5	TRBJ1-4	ASSYSTYPNEKLF
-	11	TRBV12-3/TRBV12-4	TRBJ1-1	ASSLKRVTEAF
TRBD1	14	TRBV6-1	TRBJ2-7	ASSGRDRGVHGEQY
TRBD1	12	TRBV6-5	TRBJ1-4	ASRNRGLDEKLF
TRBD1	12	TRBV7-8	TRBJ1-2	ASSPDRESYGYT
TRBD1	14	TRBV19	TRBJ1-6	ASSVTGTEDNSPLH
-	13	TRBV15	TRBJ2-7	ATSRDLASTYEQY
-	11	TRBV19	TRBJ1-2	ASSLTESYGYT
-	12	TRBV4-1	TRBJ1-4	ASSQGPGGEKLF
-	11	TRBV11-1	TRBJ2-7	ASSLNVGSEQY
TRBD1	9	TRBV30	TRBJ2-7	AWRQGYEQY
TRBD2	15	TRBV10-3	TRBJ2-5	AISESGGGNWQETQY
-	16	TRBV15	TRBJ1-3	ATSRDISRTGAGNTIY
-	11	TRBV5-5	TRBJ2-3	ASSFDARGTQY
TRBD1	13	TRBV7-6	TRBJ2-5	ASSHEGTGQETQY
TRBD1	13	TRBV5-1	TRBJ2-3	ASSLGGQRGNTQY